The 10 T cell receptor beta chains below come from one sample, sequenced in a study of vaccination effects on CD4 cells after COVID-19. These receptors have no identified antigens. Subsequent to a culture period of 10 to 11 days, CD4+ T cells were isolated. Confirmation by PCR established that the person had SARS-CoV-2 infection between March and December 2020. As their vaccination, participants received two doses of either BNT162b2 or mRNA-1273. TCRdb's copy holds only in-frame clones and misses some; the assay was immunoSEQ multiplex PCR. The table lists 40,000 to 45,000 clones, approximately 82% of them singletons. Sequences were derived from CD4+ T cells from PBMCs cultured without peptide, sampled after COVID-19 vaccination. The receptors stem from a human donor who had a prior SARS-CoV-2 infection.

This clone came up once. The chain uses TRBV7-2 and TRBJ2-6; D unclear. The germline V gene has CDR1 SGHTA and CDR2 FQGNSA. CDR3 length: 13 residues. V was cut by 5 bases and J by 3 bases, with 5 bases left in between. The CDR3 nucleotides read TGTGCCAGCAGCATACATGGGGCCAACGTCCTGACTTTC. This translates into CASSIHGANVLTF.

Comments on this clone: Germline and junction disagree at one end, which may indicate a read error. The J gene is TRBJ2-7, the V gene TRBV6-4; 10 bases line up with TRBD1. The CDR3 has 13 residues. Germline values: CDR1 MRHNA, CDR2 SNTAGT. CDR3 DNA sequence: TGTGCCAGCAGTGGGGGGCGACAGGGGGCTCAGAACTTC. Amino acids: CASSGGRQGAQNF.

This chain links TRBV5-1 with TRBJ2-1, with D possibly TRBD2 on 6 matching bases. The CDR3 sequence is 15 residues long. The V gene lost 5 bases and the J gene lost 6 bases, with 18 bases spanning the gap. CDR1 and CDR2 from the germline V gene are SGHRS and YFSETQ. The CDR3 spells CASRWGDRATNEQFF. The CDR3 DNA is TGCGCCAGCAGATGGGGGGACCGAGCGACCAATGAGCAGTTCTTC.

The chain joins TRBV3-1 (or the pseudogene TRBV3-2) to TRBJ2-3, with 7 bases identical to TRBD2. Germline V gene lookup returns CDR1 LGHDT and CDR2 YNNKEL (reference sequence). This CDR3 spans 15 amino acids. The J segment lost 6 bases and the V segment lost 2 bases, leaving 8 bases of the junction unmatched. The CDR3: CASSQQLLGGDTQYF. CDR3 coding DNA: TGTGCCAGCAGCCAACAGCTCCTCGGGGGGGATACGCAGTATTTT.

The V call is TRBV5-4, the J call TRBJ1-2, with TRBD1 identical over 7 bases. From germline, CDR1 is SGHNT and CDR2 YYREEE (reference sequence). This CDR3 spans 12 amino acids. V was clipped by 4 bases and J by 4 bases; unmatched bases: 1. The CDR3 reads CASSRDSYGYTF. The CDR3 nucleotides read TGTGCCAGCAGCCGGGACAGCTATGGCTACACCTTC.

This rearrangement joins TRBV21-1 to TRBJ1-1; the listed D gene, TRBD1, was not tested against the DNA. TRBV21-1 is an annotated pseudogene. The CDR3 is 18 residues long. The CDR3 DNA reads TGTGCCAGCAGCAAAGCCGGAGGCCAGACAGGGAAGGGGACTGAAGCTTTCTTT. Translating gives CASSKAGGQTGKGTEAFF.

The chain uses TRBV7-2 and TRBJ2-1, with D tentatively TRBD2 (6 bases). In germline, CDR1 is SGHTA, CDR2 FQGNSA. The CDR3 is 18 residues long. Trimming removed 1 base from V and 7 bases from J, with 23 bases in between. The CDR3 DNA reads as TGTGCCAGCAGCTTAGTACGGGAGACTAACCCATCGGTGAATGAGCAGTTCTTC. Translating it yields CASSLVRETNPSVNEQFF.

The chain uses TRBV11-3 and TRBJ2-7; D is ambiguous. With 1 base removed from V and 0 bases from J, the gap between germline ends came to 16 bases. Germline V lookup: CDR1 SGHNT, CDR2 YENEEA. The CDR3 is made up of 17 amino acids. CDR3 loop: CASSLVHSPQVSYEQYF. In DNA form, the CDR3 reads TGTGCCAGCAGCTTAGTCCACTCCCCTCAGGTCTCCTACGAGCAGTACTTC.

The chain combines TRBV7-2 with TRBJ1-4; no clear D gene. In germline, CDR1 is SGHTA, CDR2 FQGNSA. V was clipped by 5 bases and J by 5 bases, with 6 bases between them. The CDR3 consists of 12 residues. The CDR3 is CASSPQNEKLFF. The CDR3 nucleotides are TGTGCCAGCAGCCCCCAGAATGAAAAACTGTTTTTT.

This clone was counted only a few times. The chain has TRBV19 and TRBJ1-5; 9 bases agree with TRBD1. From germline, CDR1 is LNHDA and CDR2 SQIVND (reference sequence). CDR3 length: 15 amino acids. Trimming took 4 bases from V and 4 from J; bases not matched to a gene: 5. The CDR3 sequence is CASSTTGQGNQPQHF. CDR3 in DNA: TGTGCCAGTAGTACAACGGGACAGGGAAATCAGCCCCAGCATTTT.